Detailed here is one TCR beta chain. Clinical symptoms, serum thyroxine, TRAb, thyroid ultrasound and orbital computed tomography informed diagnoses. Amplified regions were TCR beta CDR3 sequences from RNA transcripts. The HTBI primer set was used in a first-round RT-PCR of the TCR CDR3. TCRdb reprocessed the multiplex PCR reads via MiXCR and lists one record per CDR3 protein. The sample has under 400,000 distinct CDR3 sequences, around 18% seen once. Germline V lookup: CDR1 MNHEY, CDR2 SVGAGI. The V segment lost 2 bases and the J segment 6 bases; nucleotides outside the gene matches: 7. The CDR3 is made up of 15 amino acids. These data come from a study of T cells in Graves' hyperthyroidism and ophthalmopathy.

The chain has TRBV6-5 and TRBJ1-1; 9 positions match TRBD1. The sample consisted of blood. The sequence derives from a woman aged 40 to 50 with Graves' ophthalmopathy. The CDR3 region has the DNA TGTGCCAGCAGTTACGGGACAGGGAGTAGGTCTGAAGCTTTCTTT. It encodes CASSYGTGSRSEAFF.